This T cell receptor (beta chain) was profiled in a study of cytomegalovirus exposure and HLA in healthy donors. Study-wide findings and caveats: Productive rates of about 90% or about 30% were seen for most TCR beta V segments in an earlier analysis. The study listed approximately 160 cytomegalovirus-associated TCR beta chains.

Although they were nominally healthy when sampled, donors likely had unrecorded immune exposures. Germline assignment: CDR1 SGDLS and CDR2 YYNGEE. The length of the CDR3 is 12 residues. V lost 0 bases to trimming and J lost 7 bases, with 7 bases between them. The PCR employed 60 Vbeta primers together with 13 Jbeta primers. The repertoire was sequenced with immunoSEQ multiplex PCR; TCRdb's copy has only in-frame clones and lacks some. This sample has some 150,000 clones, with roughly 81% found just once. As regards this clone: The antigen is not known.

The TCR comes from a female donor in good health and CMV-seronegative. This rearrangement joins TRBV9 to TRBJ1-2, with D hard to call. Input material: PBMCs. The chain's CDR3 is CASSVAPCGYTF. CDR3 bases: TGTGCCAGCAGCGTAGCCCCCTGTGGCTACACCTTC.